These 13 T cell receptor beta chains originate from one sample sequenced in a study of T cell responses to AZD1222 COVID-19 vaccine. Data came from immunoSEQ multiplex PCR; TCRdb stores just in-frame clones and leaves some out. The sample includes 98,000 or so clones, approximately 86% of them seen just once. Sequencing was performed on peripheral blood, taken on day 0 of AZD1222 vaccination. These receptors originate from an adult in good health.

The V call is TRBV7-2, the J call TRBJ1-1, with D possibly matching TRBD1 (5 bases). Germline-derived CDR1 and CDR2 are SGHTA and FQGNSA. Between the trimmed V and J ends, which lost 5 bases and 2 bases, there was a span of 12 bases. This CDR3 contains 14 residues. The CDR3, as DNA: TGTGCCAGCAGCCAAGACAGCTCTAACACTGAAGCTTTCTTT. Residues: CASSQDSSNTEAFF. The full variable domain, rest sourced from reference TRBV7-2 and TRBJ1-1, is GAGVSQSPSNKVTEKGKDVELRCDPISGHTALYWYRQSLGQGLEFLIYFQGNSAPDKSGLPSDRFSAERTGGSVSTLTIQRTQQEDSAVYLCASSQDSSNTEAFFGQGTRLTVV.

The rearrangement uses TRBV10-3 and TRBJ1-2; D unclear. In germline, CDR1 is ENHRY, CDR2 SYGVKD. The length of the CDR3 is 15 residues. Between the trimmed V and J ends, which lost 0 bases and 2 bases, there was a span of 10 bases. This CDR3 reads CAISESIQRNYGYTF. The CDR3, as DNA: TGTGCCATCAGTGAGTCGATACAGCGAAACTATGGCTACACCTTC.

This clone was counted between two and nine times. The chain has TRBV7-9 and TRBJ2-7; 8 bases match TRBD1. From germline, CDR1 is SEHNR and CDR2 FQNEAQ (reference sequence). V trimming: 4 bases; J trimming: 5 bases; junction bases outside the gene matches: 10. The CDR3 loop spans 15 amino acids. CDR3 in amino acids: CASSSTDREPHEQYF. DNA for the CDR3: TGTGCCAGCAGCTCAACGGACAGGGAGCCCCACGAGCAGTACTTC.

The chain combines TRBV28 with TRBJ2-3; D is undetermined. CDR3 size: 12 residues. V lost 5 bases and J 0 bases, leaving 3 bases between the germline ends. Looked up from germline, CDR1 is MDHEN and CDR2 is SYDVKM. This CDR3 reads CASSPSTDTQYF. The CDR3 DNA reads TGTGCCAGCAGTCCTAGCACAGATACGCAGTATTTT.

This chain links TRBV7-9 with TRBJ2-1, with 9 bases matching TRBD2. CDR3 length equals 13 residues. The trim removed 5 bases at V and 10 bases at J, leaving 6 bases unmatched. Germline V gene sequence: CDR1 SEHNR, CDR2 FQNEAQ (reference sequence). For the CDR3, the DNA is TGTGCCAGCAGCGCCGGACTAGCGCCGGAGCAGTTCTTC. Amino acids: CASSAGLAPEQFF.

J is TRBJ1-6 and V is TRBV6-5; perhaps TRBD1 as D (5 bases). The V and J ends lost 6 bases and 8 bases respectively, with 14 bases between them. The CDR3 is made up of 14 amino acids. CDR1 is MNHEY, CDR2 SVGAGI, per germline. The CDR3: CASSQGGVDSPLHF. The CDR3 nucleotides are TGTGCCAGCAGCCAGGGAGGCGTGGATTCACCCCTCCACTTT.

Remarks on this clone: This same CDR3 is encoded by further DNA sequences in the sample. The chain joins TRBV2 to TRBJ1-1; no clear D gene. Trimming removed 4 bases from V and 5 bases from J, with 11 bases in between. The CDR3 length is 13 residues. Germline values: CDR1 SNHLY, CDR2 FYNNEI. CDR3 amino acids: CASSGYMGTEAFF. The CDR3 DNA is TGTGCCAGCAGTGGGTACATGGGGACTGAAGCTTTCTTT.

V and J are TRBV5-4 and TRBJ2-1; perhaps TRBD2 as D (7 bases). Germline CDR1 is SGHNT and CDR2 is YYREEE (reference sequence). The CDR3 totals 14 residues. The V end was cut by 9 bases, the J end by 6 bases, with 19 bases between. The CDR3 loop is CATWGLAVPNEQFF. DNA of the CDR3: TGTGCCACCTGGGGGCTAGCGGTTCCCAATGAGCAGTTCTTC.

J is TRBJ1-3 and V is TRBV28; no clear D gene. Germline V gene sequence: CDR1 MDHEN, CDR2 SYDVKM. V lost 4 bases and J lost 0, with 10 bases in between. The CDR3 is 15 amino acids. CDR3 sequence: CASSYPVSSGNTIYF. The DNA of the CDR3 is TGTGCCAGCAGTTATCCGGTGAGCTCTGGAAACACCATATATTTT.

This chain joins TRBV19 and TRBJ2-7; TRBD1 agrees at 10 bases. The CDR3 is 15 amino acids. Germline V CDR1 and CDR2: LNHDA, SQIVND (reference sequence). V was pared by 8 bases and J by 6 bases, with 13 bases of the junction left unmatched. The CDR3 loop reads CASGETGGGLREQYF. The DNA of the CDR3 is TGTGCCAGTGGGGAGACAGGGGGCGGGTTGCGCGAGCAGTACTTC. Variable domain in full (rest from reference TRBV19 and TRBJ2-7): DGGITQSPKYLFRKEGQNVTLSCEQNLNHDAMYWYRQDPGQGLRLIYYSQIVNDFQKGDIAEGYSVSREKKESFPLTVTSAQKNPTAFYLCASGETGGGLREQYFGPGTRLTVT.

The genes are TRBV28 and TRBJ1-1; no clear D gene. V lost 2 bases and J 1 base, leaving 11 bases between the germline ends. The CDR3 contains 15 residues. CDR1 and CDR2 from the germline V gene are MDHEN and SYDVKM. This chain's CDR3 is CASSLTRRWNTEAFF. CDR3 DNA: TGTGCCAGCAGTTTAACCCGACGGTGGAACACTGAAGCTTTCTTT.

V usage is TRBV4-3 and J usage is TRBJ1-6; D is unclear. The length of the CDR3 is 15 residues. In germline, CDR1 is LGHNA, CDR2 YSLEER. V lost 0 bases and J 10 bases, leaving 13 bases between the germline ends. In DNA form, the CDR3 reads TGCGCCAGCAGCCAAGACGTCACCGTTAACTCACCCCTCCACTTT. Protein sequence: CASSQDVTVNSPLHF.

The CDR3, as DNA: TGTGCCAGCAGCTTGCGGCGTGCCAACTATGGCTACACCTTC. It translates to CASSLRRANYGYTF. This chain joins TRBV5-6 and TRBJ1-2; no firm D call. Germline CDR1 and CDR2: SGHDT and YYEEEE. The CDR3 runs 14 residues. V was trimmed by 1 base and J by 2 bases, leaving 9 bases between them.